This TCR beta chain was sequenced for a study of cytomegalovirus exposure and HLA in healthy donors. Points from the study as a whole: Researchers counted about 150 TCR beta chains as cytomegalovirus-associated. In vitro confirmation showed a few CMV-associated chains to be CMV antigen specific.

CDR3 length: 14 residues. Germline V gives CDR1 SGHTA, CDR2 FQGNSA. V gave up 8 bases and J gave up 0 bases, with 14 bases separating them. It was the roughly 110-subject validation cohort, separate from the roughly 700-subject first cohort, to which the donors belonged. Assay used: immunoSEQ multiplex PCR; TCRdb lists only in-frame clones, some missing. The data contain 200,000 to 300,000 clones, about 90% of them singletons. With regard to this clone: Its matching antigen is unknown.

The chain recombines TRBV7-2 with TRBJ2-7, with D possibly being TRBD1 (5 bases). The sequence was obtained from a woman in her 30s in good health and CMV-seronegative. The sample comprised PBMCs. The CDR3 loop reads CASGNSRVSYEQYF. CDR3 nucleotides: TGTGCCAGCGGAAATTCCAGGGTCTCCTACGAGCAGTACTTC.